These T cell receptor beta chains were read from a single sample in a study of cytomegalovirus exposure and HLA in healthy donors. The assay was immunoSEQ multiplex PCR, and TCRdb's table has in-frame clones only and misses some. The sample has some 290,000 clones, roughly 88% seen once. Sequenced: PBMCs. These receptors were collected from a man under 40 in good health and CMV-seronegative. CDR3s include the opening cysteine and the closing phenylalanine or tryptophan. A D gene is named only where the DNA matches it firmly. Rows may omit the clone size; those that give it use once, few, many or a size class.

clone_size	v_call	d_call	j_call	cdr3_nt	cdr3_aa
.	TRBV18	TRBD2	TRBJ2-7	TGTGCCAGCTCACCATCGCGGGGGGAAACCTACGAGCAGTACTTC	CASSPSRGETYEQYF
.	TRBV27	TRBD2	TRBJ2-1	TGTGCCAGCAGCTACACTAGCGATAACCACAATGAGCAGTTCTTC	CASSYTSDNHNEQFF
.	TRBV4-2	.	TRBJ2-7	TGTGCCAGCAGCCCGAACCCGACAAACCTCTACGAGCAGTACTTC	CASSPNPTNLYEQYF
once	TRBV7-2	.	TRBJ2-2	TGTGCCAGCAGCTCCGCAGGGTTCACCGGGGAGCTGTTTTTT	CASSSAGFTGELFF
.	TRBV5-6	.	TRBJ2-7	TGTGCCAGCAGCTTCTTCTTCCAGGACGAGCAGTACTTC	CASSFFFQDEQYF
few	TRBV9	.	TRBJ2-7	TGTGCCAGCAGCGCCGACATTAGCTCCTACGAGCAGTACTTC	CASSADISSYEQYF
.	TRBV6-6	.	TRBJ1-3	TGTGCCAGCAGTTACTCGACAGGACGTGGGGACACCATATATTTT	CASSYSTGRGDTIYF
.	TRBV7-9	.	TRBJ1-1	TGTGCCAGCACGCTATACTCAACGGGACTACCTGAAGCTTTCTTT	CASTLYSTGLPEAFF
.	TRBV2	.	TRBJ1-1	TGTGCCATGCGAAGGGGGTTGGGAACTGAAGCTTTCTTT	CAMRRGLGTEAFF
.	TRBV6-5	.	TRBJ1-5	TGTGCCAGCAGACCATTACAGGGAAATCAGCCCCAGCATTTT	CASRPLQGNQPQHF
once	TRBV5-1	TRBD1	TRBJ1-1	TGCGCCAGCAGCACGTTCCGGGACAGGAATTATGAAGCTTTCTTT	CASSTFRDRNYEAFF
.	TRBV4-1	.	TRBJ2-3	TGCGCCAGCAGCCAAGTTTCTGATACGCAGTATTTT	CASSQVSDTQYF
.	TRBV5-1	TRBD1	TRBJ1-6	TGCGCCAGCAGCTTGGTCCAGGGGGGTACTTCACCCCTCCACTTT	CASSLVQGGTSPLHF
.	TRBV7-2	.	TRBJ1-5	TGTGCCAGCAGGCGGGGTGGCGGGGGCAATCAGCCCCAGCATTTT	CASRRGGGGNQPQHF
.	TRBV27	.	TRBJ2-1	TGTGCCAGCGGCAAGTACAATGAGCAGTTCTTC	CASGKYNEQFF
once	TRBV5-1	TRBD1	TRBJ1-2	TGCGCCAGCAGCGCGGGGACAGGGGGAGGCAACTATGGCTACACCTTC	CASSAGTGGGNYGYTF